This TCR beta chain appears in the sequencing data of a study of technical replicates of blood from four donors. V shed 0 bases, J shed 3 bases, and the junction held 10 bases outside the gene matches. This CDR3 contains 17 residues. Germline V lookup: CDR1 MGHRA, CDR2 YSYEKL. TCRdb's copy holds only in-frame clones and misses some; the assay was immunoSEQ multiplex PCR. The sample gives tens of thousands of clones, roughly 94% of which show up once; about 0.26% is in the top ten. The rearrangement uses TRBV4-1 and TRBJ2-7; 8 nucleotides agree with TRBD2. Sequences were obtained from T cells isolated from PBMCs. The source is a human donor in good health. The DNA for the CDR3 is TGCGCCAGCAGCCAAGATAGGGGCAGCGGGAGTTTCTACGAGCAGTACTTC. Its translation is CASSQDRGSGSFYEQYF.